These 28 T cell receptor beta chains were sequenced from one sample in a study of beta chain features in type 1 diabetes. The entirety of the isolated RNA underwent reverse transcription, so expressed TCRB transcripts were sequenced. Clones were sequenced by immunoSEQ multiplex PCR, and TCRdb holds only the in-frame ones, with some missing. The sample records about 160,000 clones, approximately 9.9% being singletons. Sequences were obtained from central memory CD4+ T cells from blood. These TCRs come from a woman aged 18-29 years in good health.

V gene TRBV7-2 combines with J gene TRBJ1-2; 8 bases fit TRBD1. Germline V gene sequence: CDR1 SGHTA, CDR2 FQGNSA. The CDR3 has 14 residues. Unmatched junction bases numbered 4, after V lost 4 bases and J lost 3 bases. CDR3: CASSSDRDHYGYTF. CDR3 coding DNA: TGTGCCAGCAGCTCGGACAGGGATCACTATGGCTACACCTTC.

This clone has just a few counts. This chain connects TRBV9 to TRBJ1-3; D is possibly TRBD1 (5 bases). V was trimmed by 4 bases and J by 0 bases, leaving 14 bases between them. The CDR3 has 16 amino acids. Germline values: CDR1 SGDLS, CDR2 YYNGEE. The CDR3 DNA sequence: TGTGCCAGCAGCACTACTGGACACCTCTCTGGAAACACCATATATTTT. This sequence encodes CASSTTGHLSGNTIYF.

This clone was detected a few times. The chain is built from TRBV29-1 and TRBJ2-5; 9 bases align to TRBD1. The end of the DNA fits TRBJ2-7 better, so the J call may be wrong. The germline V gene encodes CDR1 SQVTM and CDR2 ANQGSEA. This CDR3 region has 13 residues. The CDR3 region is CSVDGTGSYEQYF. Written as DNA, the CDR3 is TGCAGCGTTGATGGGACAGGGTCCTACGAGCAGTACTTC.

The chain carries TRBV27 and TRBJ1-2, with 10 bases that match TRBD1. The germline V gene encodes CDR1 MNHEY and CDR2 SMNVEV (reference sequence). V lost 5 bases, J lost 5 bases, and 5 bases stayed unmatched. The CDR3 is 14 residues long. The CDR3 bases are TGTGCCAGCAGTCGACAGGGGGCCGGGTATGGCTACACCTTC. Its translation is CASSRQGAGYGYTF.

This chain uses TRBV5-4 with TRBJ1-1, with D tentatively TRBD1 (5 bases). The CDR3 is 16 amino acids. V lost 0 bases and J lost 1, with 13 bases in between. Germline V gene sequence: CDR1 SGHNT, CDR2 YYREEE (reference sequence). Here the CDR3 reads CASSLVQGGWNTEAFF. CDR3 bases: TGTGCCAGCAGCTTGGTTCAGGGAGGATGGAACACTGAAGCTTTCTTT.

This clone has more than one count but fewer than ten. The gene calls are TRBV7-2 and TRBJ2-7; weak D call: TRBD2 (7 bases). The CDR3 sequence is 15 residues long. Trimming pared 6 bases from V and 3 bases from J, leaving 18 bases between. Germline V gene sequence: CDR1 SGHTA, CDR2 FQGNSA. CDR3 sequence reads: CASSPDGGRGYEQYF. CDR3 DNA: TGTGCCAGCAGTCCAGACGGGGGGCGAGGCTACGAGCAGTACTTC.

This clone was seen a handful of times. The chain carries TRBV5-1 and TRBJ2-7, with 8 bases identical to TRBD1. CDR3 size: 16 residues. Germline V gives CDR1 SGHRS, CDR2 YFSETQ. With 4 bases clipped from V and 5 bases from J, the junction kept 14 bases outside the gene matches. The CDR3 protein is CASSPNPGQATNEQYF. CDR3 nucleotide sequence: TGCGCCAGCAGCCCTAACCCGGGACAGGCTACCAACGAGCAGTACTTC.

This clone has just a few counts. The chain employs TRBV5-1 and TRBJ2-5; D not resolved. From germline, CDR1 is SGHRS and CDR2 YFSETQ. The ends were cut back, 1 base at V and 4 bases at J, with 11 bases in the middle. The CDR3 loop spans 14 amino acids. The CDR3 spells CASSLQVSTETQYF. Here the CDR3 DNA reads TGCGCCAGCAGCTTGCAAGTGTCTACAGAGACCCAGTACTTC. Complete variable domain (other parts from reference TRBV5-1 and TRBJ2-5): KAGVTQTPRYLIKTRGQQVTLSCSPISGHRSVSWYQQTPGQGLQFLFEYFSETQRNKGNFPGRFSGRQFSNSRSEMNVSTLELGDSALYLCASSLQVSTETQYFGPGTRLLVL.

This clone has just a few counts. The J gene is TRBJ2-2, the V gene TRBV5-4; D uncertain. Trimming took off 4 bases at V and 8 bases at J, with 15 bases between the two ends. This CDR3 spans 14 amino acids. Germline V gene data show CDR1 as SGHNT and CDR2 as YYREEE (reference sequence). The CDR3 DNA reads as TGTGCCAGCAGCAGCCAGGCTAAAAAAGGGGAGCTGTTTTTT. Translation gives CASSSQAKKGELFF.

In this sample, this clone turned up a few times. The J gene is TRBJ2-2, the V gene TRBV11-2; 9 bases map to TRBD2. V shed 1 base and J 6 bases; nucleotides not matched to a gene: 3. The CDR3 covers 15 residues. Germline CDR1 reads SGHAT; CDR2 reads FQNNGV. The CDR3 DNA is TGTGCCAGCAGCTTAGGACTAGCGGTACCCGGGGAGCTGTTTTTT. It translates to CASSLGLAVPGELFF.

There are a few counts of this clone. The chain carries TRBV5-4 and TRBJ2-7; D possibly corresponds to TRBD2 (6 bases). Trimming removed 5 bases at V and 3 bases at J, with 18 bases between. There are 15 residues in the CDR3. The germline V gene encodes CDR1 SGHNT and CDR2 YYREEE (reference sequence). The chain's CDR3 is CASSGGRDARYEQYF. The DNA of the CDR3 is TGTGCCAGCAGTGGAGGGCGCGACGCCCGCTACGAGCAGTACTTC.

This clone has a count of ten or more. V and J are TRBV7-2 and TRBJ2-1; D gene ambiguous. CDR3 length equals 16 residues. The V end was cut by 4 bases, the J end by 6 bases, with 19 bases between. Looked up from germline, CDR1 is SGHTA and CDR2 is FQGNSA. CDR3 in amino acids: CASSSRTVRRGNEQFF. The CDR3 coding sequence is TGTGCCAGCAGCTCCCGAACCGTGCGTCGAGGCAATGAGCAGTTCTTC.

This clone has more than one count but fewer than ten. The chain recombines TRBV4-2 with TRBJ2-3; 8 bases map to TRBD2. The CDR3 covers 16 residues. The germline CDR1 and CDR2 sequences are LGHNA and YNFKEQ. The trim removed 1 base at V and 4 bases at J, leaving 7 bases unmatched. CDR3 in DNA: TGTGCCAGCAGCCAAGCCGGGACTAGATTTTCAGATACGCAGTATTTT. Its translation is CASSQAGTRFSDTQYF.

This clone was detected a few times. This rearrangement joins TRBV2 to TRBJ1-1, with D uncertain. Trimming removed 3 bases from V and 6 bases from J, with 11 bases in between. Germline V gene lookup returns CDR1 SNHLY and CDR2 FYNNEI. The CDR3 is 13 residues long. The CDR3 spells CASSERQIAEAFF. The DNA for the CDR3 is TGTGCCAGCAGTGAGCGGCAGATCGCTGAAGCTTTCTTT.

The gene calls are TRBV2 and TRBJ2-3, with 12 bases aligning to TRBD1. CDR1 is SNHLY, CDR2 FYNNEI, per germline. J lost 7 bases, V lost 6 bases, and 11 bases had no gene match. The CDR3 contains 16 residues. The CDR3: CASRAPPGQGANTQYF. CDR3 bases: TGTGCCAGCAGGGCACCCCCGGGACAGGGGGCAAATACGCAGTATTTT.

This sequence joins TRBV2 and TRBJ1-1, with D maybe TRBD1 (6 bases). The germline V gene encodes CDR1 SNHLY and CDR2 FYNNEI. The CDR3 has 13 amino acids. Trimming shortened V by 9 bases and J by 5 bases, and 16 bases separated the two germline ends. The CDR3 is CASGNRERTEAFF. The CDR3 coding sequence is TGTGCCAGTGGGAACAGGGAGCGGACTGAAGCTTTCTTT.

This clone has more than one count but fewer than ten. This chain joins TRBV28 and TRBJ2-1, with 8 positions matching TRBD1. The germline V gene encodes CDR1 MDHEN and CDR2 SYDVKM. The CDR3 sequence is 14 residues long. Germline trimming cut 9 bases from V and 2 bases from J; bases unmatched to any gene: 6. The CDR3 sequence: CASHDRGAYNEQFF. CDR3 in DNA: TGTGCCAGTCACGACAGGGGTGCCTACAATGAGCAGTTCTTC.

This clone was seen a few times. The gene calls are TRBV11-2 and TRBJ2-3; TRBD2 might be the D (6 bases). V was clipped by 1 base and J by 2 bases, with 10 bases between them. Germline assignment: CDR1 SGHAT and CDR2 FQNNGV. There are 15 residues in the CDR3. CDR3 nucleotide sequence: TGTGCCAGCAGCTTAGGTAGCGGACTCACAGATACGCAGTATTTT. Protein: CASSLGSGLTDTQYF.

This clone was observed a handful of times. The chain links TRBV6-1 to TRBJ2-7; TRBD2 aligns across 9 bases. This CDR3 comprises 16 residues. V gave up 1 base and J gave up 0 bases; unmatched junction bases: 4. Germline CDR1 and CDR2: MNHNS and SASEGT. This CDR3 reads CASSEVVSGSSYEQYF. CDR3 nucleotide sequence: TGTGCCAGCAGTGAAGTGGTTAGCGGGAGCTCCTACGAGCAGTACTTC.

This chain uses TRBV5-4 with TRBJ1-2, with 8 bases that match TRBD1. The CDR3 sequence is 16 residues long. Germline V CDR1 and CDR2: SGHNT, YYREEE (reference sequence). V trimming: 4 bases; J trimming: 0 bases; junction bases outside the gene matches: 8. Here the CDR3 reads CASSLDRGQANYGYTF. The CDR3 bases are TGTGCCAGCAGCCTAGACAGGGGACAAGCTAACTATGGCTACACCTTC.

In its sample, this clone was seen once. CDR3 residues: CASTFWGLSQPQHF. The CDR3 DNA is TGTGCCAGCACCTTTTGGGGCCTGAGTCAGCCCCAGCATTTT. The gene calls are TRBV6-1 and TRBJ1-5; a weak D match, TRBD1 (5 bases). Germline values: CDR1 MNHNS, CDR2 SASEGT. Trimming stripped 7 bases from V and 6 bases from J, with 16 bases between. This CDR3 is built from 14 residues.

This sequence joins TRBV30 and TRBJ1-2; 9 nucleotides agree with TRBD1. The CDR3 is 16 residues long. Looked up from germline, CDR1 is GTSNPN and CDR2 is SVGIG (reference sequence). After removal of 3 bases from V and 2 bases from J, the junction contained 10 bases not matched to a gene. CDR3 nucleotides: TGTGCCTGGAGGGACAGGGGACGGGCTGAGAACTATGGCTACACCTTC. Its translation: CAWRDRGRAENYGYTF.

The chain combines TRBV7-2 with TRBJ2-7; perhaps TRBD2 as D (5 bases). Per the germline V gene, CDR1 is SGHTA and CDR2 is FQGNSA. V gave up 1 base and J gave up 1 base, with 8 bases separating them. The CDR3 runs to 14 residues. CDR3 sequence: CASSLGRHSYEQYF. Written as DNA, the CDR3 is TGTGCCAGCAGCTTAGGGAGGCATTCCTACGAGCAGTACTTC.

V usage is TRBV6-6 and J usage is TRBJ2-5; TRBD2 matches at 11 bases. The CDR3 runs 13 residues. CDR1 and CDR2 from the germline V gene are MNHNY and SVGAGI (reference sequence). The CDR3 DNA sequence: TGTGCTACCGGACTAGCGGGTCAAGAGACCCAGTACTTC. This sequence encodes CATGLAGQETQYF.

This clone appeared a few times. The gene calls are TRBV6-1 and TRBJ2-2; D might be TRBD2 (5 bases). The germline CDR1 and CDR2 sequences are MNHNS and SASEGT. Deletions cut 8 bases from V and 6 bases from J, with 19 bases between. The CDR3 has 15 residues. Here the CDR3 DNA reads TGTGCCAGCTTGTATGCTGGGAGCTGGGCCGGGGAGCTGTTTTTT. It codes for CASLYAGSWAGELFF.

The rearrangement joins TRBV15 to TRBJ1-2; the D is unclear. The CDR3 runs to 13 residues. Trimming pared 6 bases from V and 4 bases from J, leaving 12 bases between. CDR1 is LNHNV, CDR2 YYDKDF, per germline (reference sequence). The CDR3 nucleotides read TGTGCCACCAGTAGTGGGGAGCTCTATGGCTACACCTTC. Translated: CATSSGELYGYTF.

A few counts support this clone. The V and J genes are TRBV9 and TRBJ2-7; 7 positions agree with TRBD1. The CDR3 sequence is 15 residues long. CDR1 and CDR2 from the germline V gene are SGDLS and YYNGEE. Trimming removed 2 bases from V and 1 base from J; junction bases left unmatched: 6. CDR3 in amino acids: CASSVEGARSYEQYF. The CDR3 nucleotides are TGTGCCAGCAGCGTTGAGGGGGCGCGGTCCTACGAGCAGTACTTC.

Concerning this clone: The same CDR3 arises from other DNA sequences in this sample as well. V usage is TRBV7-8 and J usage is TRBJ2-1; 10 bases are shared with TRBD2. J lost 5 bases, V lost 5 bases, and 6 bases had no gene match. CDR1 and CDR2 from the germline V gene are SGHVS and FQNEAQ. The CDR3 sequence is 15 residues long. This chain's CDR3 is CASSPGLAENNEQFF. The DNA for the CDR3 is TGTGCCAGCAGCCCAGGACTAGCGGAGAACAATGAGCAGTTCTTC.